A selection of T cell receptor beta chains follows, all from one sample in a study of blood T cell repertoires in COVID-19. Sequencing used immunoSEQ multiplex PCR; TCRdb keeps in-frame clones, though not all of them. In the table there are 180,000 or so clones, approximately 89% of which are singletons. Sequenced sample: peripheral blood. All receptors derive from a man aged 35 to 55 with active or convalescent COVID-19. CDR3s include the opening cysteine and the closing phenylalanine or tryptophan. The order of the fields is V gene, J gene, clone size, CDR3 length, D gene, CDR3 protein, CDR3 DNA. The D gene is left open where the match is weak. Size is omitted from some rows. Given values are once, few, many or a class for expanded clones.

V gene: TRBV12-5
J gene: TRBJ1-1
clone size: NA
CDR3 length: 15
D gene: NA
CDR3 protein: CASGLGLGGRTEAFF
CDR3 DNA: TGTGCTAGTGGTTTGGGGCTTGGAGGGAGGACTGAAGCTTTCTTT

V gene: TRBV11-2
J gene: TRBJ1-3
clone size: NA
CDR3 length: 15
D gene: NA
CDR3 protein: CASSTVRGVGNTIYF
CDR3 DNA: TGTGCCAGCAGCACAGTCCGGGGGGTCGGAAACACCATATATTTT

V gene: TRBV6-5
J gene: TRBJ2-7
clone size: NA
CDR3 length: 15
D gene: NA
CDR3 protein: CASSTRVKRSYEQYF
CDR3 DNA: TGTGCCAGCAGCACAAGAGTCAAGCGCTCCTACGAGCAGTACTTC

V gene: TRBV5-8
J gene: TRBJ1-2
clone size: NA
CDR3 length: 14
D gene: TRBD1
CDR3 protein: CASSLGQGVPGYTF
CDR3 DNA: TGTGCCAGCAGCTTGGGGCAGGGGGTACCTGGCTACACCTTC

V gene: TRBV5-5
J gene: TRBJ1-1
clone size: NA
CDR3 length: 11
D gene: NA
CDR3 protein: CASSLEARVSF
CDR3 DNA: TGTGCCAGCAGCCTCGAAGCCAGGGTAAGCTTT

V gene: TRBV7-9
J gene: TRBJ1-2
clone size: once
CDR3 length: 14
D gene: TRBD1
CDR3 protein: CASSYGQGAGGYTF
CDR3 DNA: TGTGCCAGCAGCTATGGACAGGGGGCTGGTGGCTACACCTTC

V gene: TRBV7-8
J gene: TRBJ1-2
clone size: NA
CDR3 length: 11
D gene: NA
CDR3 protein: CASSASLSYTF
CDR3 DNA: TGTGCCAGCAGCGCCTCCCTAAGCTACACCTTC

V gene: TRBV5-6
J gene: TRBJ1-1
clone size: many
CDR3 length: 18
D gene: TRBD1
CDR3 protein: CASSLRYRGREGGTEAFF
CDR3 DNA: TGTGCCAGCAGCTTGCGCTACAGGGGGCGCGAAGGAGGGACTGAAGCTTTCTTT

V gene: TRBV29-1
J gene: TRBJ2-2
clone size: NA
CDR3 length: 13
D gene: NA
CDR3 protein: CSVDAGYTGELFF
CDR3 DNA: TGCAGCGTTGACGCAGGGTACACCGGGGAGCTGTTTTTT

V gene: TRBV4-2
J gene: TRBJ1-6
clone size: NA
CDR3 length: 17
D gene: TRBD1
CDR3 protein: CASSQEGDRGLSAPLHF
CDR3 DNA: TGTGCCAGCAGCCAGGAGGGGGACAGGGGGCTCTCTGCACCCCTCCACTTT

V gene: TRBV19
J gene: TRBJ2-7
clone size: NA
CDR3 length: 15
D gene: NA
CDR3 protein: CASSIGQMSSYEQYF
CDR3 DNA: TGTGCCAGTAGTATCGGACAGATGAGCTCCTACGAGCAGTACTTC

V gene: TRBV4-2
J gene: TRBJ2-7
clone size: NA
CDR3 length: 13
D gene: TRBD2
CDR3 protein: CASSTKRGNEQYF
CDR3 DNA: TGTGCCAGCAGCACCAAGCGGGGGAACGAGCAGTACTTC

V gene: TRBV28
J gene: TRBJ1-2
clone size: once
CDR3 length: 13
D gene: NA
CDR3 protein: CASLTGANYGYTF
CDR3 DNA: TGTGCCAGCCTAACAGGAGCTAACTATGGCTACACCTTC

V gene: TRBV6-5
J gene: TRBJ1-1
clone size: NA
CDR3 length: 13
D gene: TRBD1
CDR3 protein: CAVQGSRNTEAFF
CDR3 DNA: TGTGCCGTACAGGGGTCGAGGAACACTGAAGCTTTCTTT

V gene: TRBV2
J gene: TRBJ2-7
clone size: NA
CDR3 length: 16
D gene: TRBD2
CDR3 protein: CASSAMTSAFTYEQYF
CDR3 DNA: TGTGCCAGCAGTGCAATGACTAGCGCTTTTACCTACGAGCAGTACTTC

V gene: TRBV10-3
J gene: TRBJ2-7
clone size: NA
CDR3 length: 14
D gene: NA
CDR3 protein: CAISEGAGKYEQYF
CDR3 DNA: TGTGCCATCAGTGAGGGGGCAGGGAAGTACGAGCAGTACTTC

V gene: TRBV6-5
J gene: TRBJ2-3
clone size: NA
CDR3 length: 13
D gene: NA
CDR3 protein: CASSPGSTDTQYF
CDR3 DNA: TGTGCCAGCAGTCCAGGGAGCACAGATACGCAGTATTTT

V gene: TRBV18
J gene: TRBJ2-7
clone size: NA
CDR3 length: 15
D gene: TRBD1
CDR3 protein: CASSQMGTASYEQYF
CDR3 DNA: TGTGCCAGCTCCCAAATGGGGACAGCATCCTACGAGCAGTACTTC

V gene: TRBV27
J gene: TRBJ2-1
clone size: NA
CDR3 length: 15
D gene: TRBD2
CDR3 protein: CASSPGTSGLSEQFF
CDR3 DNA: TGTGCCAGCAGCCCCGGGACTAGCGGGCTGTCGGAGCAGTTCTTC

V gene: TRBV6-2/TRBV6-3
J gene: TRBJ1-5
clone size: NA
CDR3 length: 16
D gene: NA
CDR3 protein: CASSRDGQLGNQPQHF
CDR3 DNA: TGTGCCAGCAGTCGCGATGGACAACTGGGCAATCAGCCCCAGCATTTT

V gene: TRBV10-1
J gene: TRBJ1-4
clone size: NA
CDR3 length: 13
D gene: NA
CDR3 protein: CASSGDISEKLFF
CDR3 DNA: TGCGCCAGCAGTGGGGACATCAGTGAAAAACTGTTTTTT

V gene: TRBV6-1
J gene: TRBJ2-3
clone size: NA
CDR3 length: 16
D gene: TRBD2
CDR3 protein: CASSGVAGGWTDTQYF
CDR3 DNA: TGTGCCAGCAGTGGGGTAGCGGGGGGTTGGACAGATACGCAGTATTTT

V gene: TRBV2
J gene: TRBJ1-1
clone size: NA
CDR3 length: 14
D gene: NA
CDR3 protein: CASNTLRGNTEAFF
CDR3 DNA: TGTGCCAGCAACACGCTACGGGGAAACACTGAAGCTTTCTTT

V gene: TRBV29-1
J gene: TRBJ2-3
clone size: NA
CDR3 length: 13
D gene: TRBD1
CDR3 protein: CSVEGTDTDTQYF
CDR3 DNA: TGCAGCGTTGAGGGGACAGACACAGATACGCAGTATTTT

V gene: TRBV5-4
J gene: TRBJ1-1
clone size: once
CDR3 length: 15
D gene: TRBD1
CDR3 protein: CASSLERAGGEYAFF
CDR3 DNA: TGTGCCAGCAGCTTGGAAAGAGCAGGGGGAGAATACGCTTTCTTT

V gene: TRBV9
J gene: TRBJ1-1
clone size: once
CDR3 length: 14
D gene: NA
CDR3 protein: CASSDRDTATEAFF
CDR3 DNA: TGTGCCAGCAGCGACCGGGACACCGCCACTGAAGCTTTCTTT

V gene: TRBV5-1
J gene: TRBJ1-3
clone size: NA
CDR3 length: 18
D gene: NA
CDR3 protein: CASSFGLWRRSSGNTIYF
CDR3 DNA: TGCGCCAGCAGCTTCGGGTTGTGGCGGCGCAGCTCTGGAAACACCATATATTTT

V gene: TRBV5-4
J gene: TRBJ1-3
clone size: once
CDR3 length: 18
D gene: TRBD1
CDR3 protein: CASSLDPDRGNSGNTIYF
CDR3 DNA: TGTGCCAGCAGCTTGGATCCTGACAGGGGGAACTCTGGAAACACCATATATTTT

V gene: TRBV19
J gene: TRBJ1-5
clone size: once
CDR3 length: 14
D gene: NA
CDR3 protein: CASSRGAIHQPQHF
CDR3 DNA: TGTGCCAGTAGTAGGGGAGCGATACATCAGCCCCAGCATTTT

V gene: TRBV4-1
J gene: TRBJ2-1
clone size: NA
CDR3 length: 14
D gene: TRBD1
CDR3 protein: CASTRDRGPNEQFF
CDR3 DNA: TGCGCCAGCACTAGGGACAGGGGGCCCAATGAGCAGTTCTTC

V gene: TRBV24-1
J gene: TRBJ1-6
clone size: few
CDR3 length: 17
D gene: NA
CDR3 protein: CATSDLETDRYNSPLHF
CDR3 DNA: TGTGCCACCAGTGATTTGGAGACAGATCGATATAATTCACCCCTCCACTTT

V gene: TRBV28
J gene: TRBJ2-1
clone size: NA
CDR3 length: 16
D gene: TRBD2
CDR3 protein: CASSLSLARGYNEQFF
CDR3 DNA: TGTGCCAGCAGTTTATCACTAGCGAGGGGCTACAATGAGCAGTTCTTC

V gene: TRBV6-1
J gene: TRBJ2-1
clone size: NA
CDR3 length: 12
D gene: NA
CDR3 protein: CASSEYYNEQFF
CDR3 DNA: TGTGCCAGCAGTGAGTACTACAATGAGCAGTTCTTC

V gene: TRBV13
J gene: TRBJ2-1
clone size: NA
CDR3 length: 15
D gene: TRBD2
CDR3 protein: CASSRRTSGYNEQFF
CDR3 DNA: TGTGCCAGCAGCCGACGGACTAGCGGATACAATGAGCAGTTCTTC

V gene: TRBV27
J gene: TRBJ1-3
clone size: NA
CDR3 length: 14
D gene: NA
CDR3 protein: CASSSGATGNTIYF
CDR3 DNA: TGTGCCAGCAGTTCGGGTGCTACTGGAAACACCATATATTTT

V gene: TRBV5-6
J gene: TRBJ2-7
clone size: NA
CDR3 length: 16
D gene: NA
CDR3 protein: CASSFVAGGNSYEQYF
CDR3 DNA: TGTGCCAGCAGCTTCGTTGCTGGGGGGAACTCCTACGAGCAGTACTTC

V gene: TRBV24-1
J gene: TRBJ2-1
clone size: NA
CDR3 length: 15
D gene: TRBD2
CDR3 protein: CATSSAGGRYNEQFF
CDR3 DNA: TGTGCCACCAGTTCAGCGGGGGGCCGATACAATGAGCAGTTCTTC

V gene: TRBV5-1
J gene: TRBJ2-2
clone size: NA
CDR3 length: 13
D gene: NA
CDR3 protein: CASRQTNTGELFF
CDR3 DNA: TGCGCCAGCAGGCAGACGAACACCGGGGAGCTGTTTTTT

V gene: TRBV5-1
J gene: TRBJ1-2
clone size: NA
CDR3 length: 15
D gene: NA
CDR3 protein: CASREQPNSNYGYTF
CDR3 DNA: TGCGCCAGCCGAGAGCAACCCAATTCTAACTATGGCTACACCTTC

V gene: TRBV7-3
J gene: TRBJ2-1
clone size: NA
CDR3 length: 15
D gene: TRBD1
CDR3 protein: CASSTGQGAYNEQFF
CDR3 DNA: TGTGCCAGCAGCACGGGACAGGGGGCCTACAATGAGCAGTTCTTC

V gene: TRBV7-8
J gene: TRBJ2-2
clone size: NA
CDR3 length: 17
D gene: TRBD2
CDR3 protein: CASSSTSGGVCTGELFF
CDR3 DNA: TGTGCCAGCAGCTCGACTAGCGGGGGGGTTTGCACCGGGGAGCTGTTTTTT

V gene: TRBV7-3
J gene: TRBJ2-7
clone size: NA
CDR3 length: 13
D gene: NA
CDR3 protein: CASSSQGGGEQYF
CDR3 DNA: TGTGCCAGCAGCTCCCAGGGGGGTGGCGAGCAGTACTTC

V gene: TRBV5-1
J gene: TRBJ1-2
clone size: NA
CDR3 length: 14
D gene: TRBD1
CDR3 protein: CASSLWGTGHGYTF
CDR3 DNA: TGCGCCAGCAGCTTATGGGGGACAGGGCATGGCTACACCTTC

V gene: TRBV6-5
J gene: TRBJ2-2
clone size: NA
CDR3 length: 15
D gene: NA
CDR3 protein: CASSKGETNTGELFF
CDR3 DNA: TGTGCCAGCAGCAAGGGGGAAACGAACACCGGGGAGCTGTTTTTT

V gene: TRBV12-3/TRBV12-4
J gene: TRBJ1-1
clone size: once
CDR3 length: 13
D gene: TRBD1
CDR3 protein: CASSLGTGTEAFF
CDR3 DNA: TGTGCCAGCAGTTTAGGGACAGGGACTGAAGCTTTCTTT

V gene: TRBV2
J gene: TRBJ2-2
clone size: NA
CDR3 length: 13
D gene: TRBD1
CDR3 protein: CASSEGQGGELFF
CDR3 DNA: TGTGCCAGCAGTGAGGGACAGGGCGGGGAGCTGTTTTTT

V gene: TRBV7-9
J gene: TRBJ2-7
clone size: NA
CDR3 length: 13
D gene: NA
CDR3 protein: CASSSAPSYEQYF
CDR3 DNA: TGTGCCAGCAGCTCCGCCCCCAGCTACGAGCAGTACTTC

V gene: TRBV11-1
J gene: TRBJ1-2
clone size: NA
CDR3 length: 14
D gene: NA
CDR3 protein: CASRGAGLKDGYTF
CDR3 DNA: TGTGCCAGCAGAGGAGCAGGGTTGAAGGATGGCTACACCTTC

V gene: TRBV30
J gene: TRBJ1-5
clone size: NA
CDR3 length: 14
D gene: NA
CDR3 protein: CAWSAGSKGQPQHF
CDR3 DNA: TGTGCCTGGAGTGCCGGGAGTAAGGGTCAGCCCCAGCATTTT

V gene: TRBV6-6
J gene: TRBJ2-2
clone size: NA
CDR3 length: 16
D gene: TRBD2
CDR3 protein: CASIFTSALWGGELFF
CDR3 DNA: TGTGCCAGCATCTTCACTAGCGCCCTATGGGGCGGGGAGCTGTTTTTT

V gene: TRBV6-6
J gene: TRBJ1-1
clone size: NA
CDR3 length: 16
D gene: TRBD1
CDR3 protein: CASSYGGQGGGTEAFF
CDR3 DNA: TGTGCCAGCAGTTACGGAGGACAGGGGGGAGGCACTGAAGCTTTCTTT

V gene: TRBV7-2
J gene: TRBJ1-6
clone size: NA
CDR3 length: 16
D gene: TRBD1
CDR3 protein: CASSLEVDRENSPLHF
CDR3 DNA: TGTGCCAGCAGCTTGGAGGTCGACAGGGAGAATTCACCCCTCCACTTT

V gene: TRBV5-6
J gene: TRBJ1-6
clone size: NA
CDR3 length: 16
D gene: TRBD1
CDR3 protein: CASSLGVQGGNSPLHF
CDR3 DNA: TGTGCCAGCAGCTTGGGTGTACAGGGGGGCAATTCACCCCTCCACTTT

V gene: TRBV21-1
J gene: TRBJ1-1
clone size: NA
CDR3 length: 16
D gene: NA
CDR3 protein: CASSKGTAYLNTEAFF
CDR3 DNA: TGTGCCAGCAGCAAAGGGACAGCGTATTTGAACACTGAAGCTTTCTTT

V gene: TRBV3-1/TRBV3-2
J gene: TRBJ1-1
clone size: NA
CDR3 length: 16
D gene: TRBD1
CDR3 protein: CASSQVGGQGLTEAFF
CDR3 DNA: TGTGCCAGCAGCCAAGTAGGAGGACAGGGGCTCACTGAAGCTTTCTTT